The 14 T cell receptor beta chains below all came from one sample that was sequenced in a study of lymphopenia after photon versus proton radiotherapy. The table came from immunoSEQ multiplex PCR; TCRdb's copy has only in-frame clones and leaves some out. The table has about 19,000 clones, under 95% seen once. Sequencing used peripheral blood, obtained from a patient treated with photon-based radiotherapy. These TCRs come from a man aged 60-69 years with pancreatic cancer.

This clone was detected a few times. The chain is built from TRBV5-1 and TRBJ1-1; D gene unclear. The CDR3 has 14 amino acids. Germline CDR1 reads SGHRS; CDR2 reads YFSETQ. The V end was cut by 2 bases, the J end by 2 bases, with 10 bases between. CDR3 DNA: TGCGCCAGCAGCTTTACAGTTCCAAACACTGAAGCTTTCTTT. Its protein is CASSFTVPNTEAFF.

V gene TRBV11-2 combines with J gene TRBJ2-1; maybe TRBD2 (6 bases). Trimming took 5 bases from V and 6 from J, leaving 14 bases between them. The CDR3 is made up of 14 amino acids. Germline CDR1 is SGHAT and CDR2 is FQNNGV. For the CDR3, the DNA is TGTGCCAGCAGCCCCAGACTGGGAGGCAATGAGCAGTTCTTC. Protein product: CASSPRLGGNEQFF.

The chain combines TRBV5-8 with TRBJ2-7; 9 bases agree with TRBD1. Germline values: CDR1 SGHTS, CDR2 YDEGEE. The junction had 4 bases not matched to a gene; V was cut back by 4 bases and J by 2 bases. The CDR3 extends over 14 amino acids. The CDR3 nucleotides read TGTGCCAGCAGCGTCCGGGACAGGGCCTACGAGCAGTACTTC. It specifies CASSVRDRAYEQYF.

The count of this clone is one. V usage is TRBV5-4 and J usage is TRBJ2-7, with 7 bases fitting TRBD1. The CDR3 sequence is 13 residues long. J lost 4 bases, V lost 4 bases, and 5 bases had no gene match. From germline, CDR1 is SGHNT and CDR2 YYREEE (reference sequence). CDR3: CASSRQGGYEQYF. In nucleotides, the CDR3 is TGTGCCAGCAGCAGACAGGGTGGGTACGAGCAGTACTTC.

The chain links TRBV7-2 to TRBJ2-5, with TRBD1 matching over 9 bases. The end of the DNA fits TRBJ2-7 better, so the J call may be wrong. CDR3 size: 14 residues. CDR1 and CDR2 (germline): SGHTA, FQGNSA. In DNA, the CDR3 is TGTGCCAGCAGCTCCGGGACAGGGTTCTACGAGCAGTACTTC. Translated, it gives CASSSGTGFYEQYF.

The chain's CDR3 is CASSLFLAGGHNEQFF. The CDR3 nucleotides are TGCGCCAGCAGCTTGTTTCTAGCGGGGGGCCACAATGAGCAGTTCTTC. The V call is TRBV5-1, the J call TRBJ2-1; 11 bases align to TRBD2. CDR1 is SGHRS, CDR2 YFSETQ, per germline. This CDR3 is 16 amino acids long. J lost 5 bases, V lost 1 base, and 5 bases had no gene match. Combining the CDR3 with reference TRBV5-1 and TRBJ2-1 gives the whole variable domain KAGVTQTPRYLIKTRGQQVTLSCSPISGHRSVSWYQQTPGQGLQFLFEYFSETQRNKGNFPGRFSGRQFSNSRSEMNVSTLELGDSALYLCASSLFLAGGHNEQFFGPGTRLTVL.

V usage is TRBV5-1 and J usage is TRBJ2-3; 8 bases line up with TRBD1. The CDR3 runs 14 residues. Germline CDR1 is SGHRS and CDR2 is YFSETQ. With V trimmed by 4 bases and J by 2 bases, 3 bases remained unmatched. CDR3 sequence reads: CASSRTGTTDTQYF. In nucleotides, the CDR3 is TGCGCCAGCAGCAGGACAGGGACCACAGATACGCAGTATTTT.

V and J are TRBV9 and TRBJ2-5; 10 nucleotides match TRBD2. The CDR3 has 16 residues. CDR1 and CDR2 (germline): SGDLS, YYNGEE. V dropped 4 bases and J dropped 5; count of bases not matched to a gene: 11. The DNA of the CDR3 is TGTGCCAGCAGCAAGGGGCTAGCGGGGGTCCGGGAGACCCAGTACTTC. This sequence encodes CASSKGLAGVRETQYF.

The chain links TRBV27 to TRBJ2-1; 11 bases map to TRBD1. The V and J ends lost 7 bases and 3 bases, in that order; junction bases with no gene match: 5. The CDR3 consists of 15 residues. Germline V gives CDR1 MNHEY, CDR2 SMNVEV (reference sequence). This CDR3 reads CASTLGTGGYNEQFF. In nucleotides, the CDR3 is TGTGCCAGCACCCTAGGGACAGGGGGCTACAATGAGCAGTTCTTC.

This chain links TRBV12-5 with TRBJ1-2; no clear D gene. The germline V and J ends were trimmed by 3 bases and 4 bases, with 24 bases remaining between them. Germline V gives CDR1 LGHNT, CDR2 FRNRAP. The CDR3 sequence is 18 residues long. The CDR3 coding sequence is TGTGCTAGTGGTTTAAAGGGAAGGGAGGGAGTAGACTTCTATGGCTACACCTTC. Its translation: CASGLKGREGVDFYGYTF.

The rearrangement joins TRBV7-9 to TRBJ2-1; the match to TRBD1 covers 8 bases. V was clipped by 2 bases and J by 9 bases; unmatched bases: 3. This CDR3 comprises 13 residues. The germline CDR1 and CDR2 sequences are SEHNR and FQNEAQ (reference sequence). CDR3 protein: CASSLPGGSEQFF. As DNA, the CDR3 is TGTGCCAGCAGCTTACCAGGGGGCAGTGAGCAGTTCTTC.

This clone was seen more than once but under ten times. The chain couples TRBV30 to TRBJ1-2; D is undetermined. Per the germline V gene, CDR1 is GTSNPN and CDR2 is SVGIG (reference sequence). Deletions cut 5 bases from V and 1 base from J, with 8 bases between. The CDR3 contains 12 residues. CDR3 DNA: TGTGCCTGGTGGAAGGATAACTATGGCTACACCTTC. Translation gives CAWWKDNYGYTF.

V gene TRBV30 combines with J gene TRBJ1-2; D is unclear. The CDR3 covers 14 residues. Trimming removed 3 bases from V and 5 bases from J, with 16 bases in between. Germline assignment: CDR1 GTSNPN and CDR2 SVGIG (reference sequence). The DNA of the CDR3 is TGTGCCTGGAGACCTGTGGGTGGTTTATATGGCTACACCTTC. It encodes CAWRPVGGLYGYTF.

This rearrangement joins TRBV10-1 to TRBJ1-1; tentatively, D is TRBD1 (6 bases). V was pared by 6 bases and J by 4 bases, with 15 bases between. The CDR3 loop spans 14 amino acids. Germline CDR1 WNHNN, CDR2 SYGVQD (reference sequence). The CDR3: CASSEGLDSTEAFF. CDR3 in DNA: TGCGCCAGCAGCGAAGGGTTGGACAGCACTGAAGCTTTCTTT.